These 20 T cell receptor beta chains came from one sample sequenced in a study of cytomegalovirus exposure and HLA in healthy donors. The PCR contained 60 Vbeta and 13 Jbeta primers. TCRdb keeps only in-frame clones here, not all; method: immunoSEQ multiplex PCR. With approximately 200,000 clones in the sample, the ten largest clones hold 0.74%. Sequenced input: PBMCs. These receptors were obtained from a boy aged 5-17 years in good health and CMV-seronegative.

This rearrangement joins TRBV2 to TRBJ2-7, with a tentative D call TRBD2 (6 bases). The germline CDR1 and CDR2 sequences are SNHLY and FYNNEI. The V gene lost 4 bases and the J gene lost 6 bases, with 13 bases spanning the gap. The CDR3 sequence is 13 residues long. CDR3 DNA: TGTGCCAGCAGTGGGGAAAGGGGAGGCGAGCAGTACTTC. It translates to CASSGERGGEQYF.

The chain recombines TRBV10-3 with TRBJ2-5; perhaps TRBD1 as D (6 bases). The J call may not be correct, given that the DNA end is closer to TRBJ2-7. This CDR3 contains 13 residues. Germline CDR1 and CDR2: ENHRY and SYGVKD. The CDR3 DNA follows: TGTGCCATAAGCGACAGGTCCCGCGACGAGCAGTACTTC. As protein: CAISDRSRDEQYF.

CDR3 residues: CARSLGRENSYEQYF. CDR3 DNA sequence: TGTGCCAGAAGCTTGGGGAGGGAGAATTCCTACGAGCAGTACTTC. This chain links TRBV5-3 with TRBJ2-7, with D maybe TRBD2 (6 bases). TRBV5-3 has ORF status, its function being uncertain. Trimming shortened V by 0 bases and J by 1 base, and 11 bases separated the two germline ends. The CDR3 totals 15 residues.

The gene calls are TRBV11-2 and TRBJ1-6; maybe TRBD1 (5 bases). CDR3 length equals 16 residues. Trimming removed 4 bases at V and 6 bases at J, with 16 bases between. Germline CDR1 is SGHAT and CDR2 is FQNNGV. This CDR3 reads CASSSTQGSSNSPLHF. The DNA for the CDR3 is TGTGCCAGCAGCTCCACCCAGGGTTCGAGTAATTCACCCCTCCACTTT.

The V gene is TRBV7-2, the J gene TRBJ2-7; 8 positions agree with TRBD1. The CDR3 runs to 14 residues. The germline gives CDR1 SGHTA, CDR2 FQGNSA. V lost 4 bases to trimming and J lost 3 bases; unmatched junction nucleotides: 5. CDR3 protein: CASSSLDRVYEQYF. The CDR3 DNA sequence: TGTGCCAGCAGCTCATTGGACAGGGTCTACGAGCAGTACTTC.

The J gene is TRBJ2-1, the V gene TRBV19, with 8 positions matching TRBD2. The CDR3 has 16 amino acids. Per germline, CDR1 LNHDA and CDR2 SQIVND (reference sequence). J lost 3 bases, V lost 5 bases, and 9 bases had no gene match. CDR3 amino acids: CASSPIYRGGYNEQFF. The CDR3 region has the DNA TGTGCCAGTAGTCCGATTTATCGGGGGGGCTACAATGAGCAGTTCTTC.

V gene TRBV18 combines with J gene TRBJ1-4; TRBD1 agrees at 7 bases. The junction had 4 bases not matched to a gene; V was cut back by 2 bases and J by 7 bases. The V gene's germline CDR1 is KGHSH and CDR2 LQKENI. CDR3 length: 14 amino acids. The DNA of the CDR3 is TGTGCCAGCTCACCAACAGGGGTATCTGAAAAACTGTTTTTT. Translating it yields CASSPTGVSEKLFF.

V gene TRBV30 combines with J gene TRBJ2-5; TRBD2 matches 8 bases. The J segment lost 1 base and the V segment lost 1 base, leaving 5 bases of the junction unmatched. The CDR3 spans 15 residues. The germline V gene encodes CDR1 GTSNPN and CDR2 SVGIG (reference sequence). The CDR3 loop reads CAWSELAGFQETQYF. As DNA, the CDR3 is TGTGCCTGGAGTGAGCTAGCGGGCTTCCAAGAGACCCAGTACTTC.

J is TRBJ2-1 and V is TRBV6-1; D is ambiguous. There are 15 residues in the CDR3. Trimming took off 3 bases at V and 0 bases at J, with 9 bases between the two ends. Per germline, CDR1 MNHNS and CDR2 SASEGT. This chain's CDR3 is CASSDVVSSYNEQFF. The CDR3, as DNA: TGTGCCAGCAGTGATGTAGTTAGCTCCTACAATGAGCAGTTCTTC.

In regard to this clone: Other DNA sequences in this specimen translate into the identical CDR3. This chain links TRBV2 with TRBJ1-1, with D possibly being TRBD1 (6 bases). V was clipped by 9 bases and J by 1 base, with 9 bases between them. Germline values: CDR1 SNHLY, CDR2 FYNNEI. This CDR3 comprises 12 residues. The CDR3 sequence is CARTQGNTEAFF. DNA for the CDR3: TGTGCCAGAACACAGGGGAACACTGAAGCTTTCTTT.

V and J are TRBV30 and TRBJ1-1; a possible D gene is TRBD1 (6 bases). This CDR3 comprises 13 residues. Trimming pared 7 bases from V and 1 base from J, leaving 13 bases between. Germline-derived CDR1 and CDR2 are GTSNPN and SVGIG (reference sequence). CDR3 DNA sequence: TGTGCCTTCTTCAGGGGCGGGAACACTGAAGCTTTCTTT. Translation: CAFFRGGNTEAFF.

This chain uses TRBV18 with TRBJ1-4; D not resolved. This CDR3 spans 14 amino acids. Germline lookup yields CDR1 KGHSH and CDR2 LQKENI. V gave up 0 bases and J gave up 8 bases, with 10 bases separating them. CDR3 sequence: CASSPPVLEEKLFF. The CDR3 DNA follows: TGTGCCAGCTCACCACCCGTTCTTGAGGAAAAACTGTTTTTT.

The CDR3 coding sequence is TGTGCCAGCAGCAAATCGGGGGTCACCTACGAGCAGTACTTC. Translating it yields CASSKSGVTYEQYF. The chain employs TRBV7-9 and TRBJ2-7; the D gene is possibly TRBD2 (6 bases). Trimming stripped 5 bases from V and 2 bases from J, with 13 bases between. There are 14 residues in the CDR3. CDR1 SEHNR and CDR2 FQNEAQ come from the germline V gene (reference sequence).

The chain joins TRBV7-2 to TRBJ2-7; possibly TRBD1 for D (6 bases). The V end was cut by 5 bases, the J end by 0 bases, with 17 bases between. The CDR3 is 16 residues long. The V gene's germline CDR1 is SGHTA and CDR2 FQGNSA. CDR3 DNA sequence: TGTGCCAGCAGCCGCGACAGGCAGACCGCCTCCTACGAGCAGTACTTC. Amino acids: CASSRDRQTASYEQYF. The whole variable domain, remainder taken from reference TRBV7-2 and TRBJ2-7, is GAGVSQSPSNKVTEKGKDVELRCDPISGHTALYWYRQSLGQGLEFLIYFQGNSAPDKSGLPSDRFSAERTGGSVSTLTIQRTQQEDSAVYLCASSRDRQTASYEQYFGPGTRLTVT.

The J gene is TRBJ2-5, the V gene TRBV7-2; D may be TRBD1 (5 bases). The J call could be wrong; TRBJ2-7 is a better fit for the DNA end. CDR3 length: 14 residues. The germline V gene has CDR1 SGHTA and CDR2 FQGNSA. DNA for the CDR3: TGTGCCAGCAGCTTCGACAGTGAGATCTACGAGCAGTACTTC. Translating gives CASSFDSEIYEQYF.

This chain joins TRBV7-3 and TRBJ1-2; D is possibly TRBD1 (6 bases). Germline V CDR1 and CDR2: SGHTA, FQGTGA. The V end lost 5 bases, the J end lost 4 bases, and 17 bases lay between the germline ends. This CDR3 is built from 15 residues. Written as DNA, the CDR3 is TGTGCCAGCAGCCCTATGGGAGGGGGAACCTATGGCTACACCTTC. This translates into CASSPMGGGTYGYTF.

The chain employs TRBV19 and TRBJ1-4; 9 bases align to TRBD1. V dropped 3 bases and J dropped 7; count of bases not matched to a gene: 6. The CDR3 has 15 residues. CDR1 is LNHDA and CDR2 is SQIVND in the germline V gene (reference sequence). The CDR3 loop reads CASSIDGTGIEKLFF. For the CDR3, the DNA is TGTGCCAGTAGTATCGACGGGACAGGGATTGAAAAACTGTTTTTT.

This chain links TRBV6-5 with TRBJ1-1; D is perhaps TRBD1 (6 bases). Germline CDR1 reads MNHEY; CDR2 reads SVGAGI. CDR3 size: 15 residues. Trimming stripped 6 bases from V and 0 bases from J, with 14 bases between. The CDR3 sequence is CASSSRDTLNTEAFF. DNA of the CDR3: TGTGCCAGCAGCTCCCGGGACACCCTGAACACTGAAGCTTTCTTT.

The V call is TRBV10-3, the J call TRBJ2-7, with 9 positions matching TRBD1. The CDR3 length is 15 residues. Unmatched junction bases numbered 10, after V lost 4 bases and J lost 6 bases. CDR1 and CDR2 (germline): ENHRY, SYGVKD. The CDR3 DNA reads TGTGCCATCAGTGGGGGCGGGACAGGGACCTCCGAGCAGTACTTC. Encoded protein: CAISGGGTGTSEQYF.

J is TRBJ1-5 and V is TRBV2; 7 bases map to TRBD1. Germline trimming cut 5 bases from V and 3 bases from J; bases unmatched to any gene: 4. The V gene's germline CDR1 is SNHLY and CDR2 FYNNEI. The CDR3 sequence is 14 residues long. The CDR3: CASSKDRVNQPQHF. The CDR3 DNA sequence: TGTGCCAGCAGTAAAGACAGGGTCAATCAGCCCCAGCATTTT.